The following is a T cell receptor (beta chain) sequence with its context. Its target is unknown. This sample was included in a study of identifying expanded T cells in peripheral blood. Overall study findings and caveats: Variance in clone template counts between approximately 2-week samples significantly increased with total template count across all healthy donors. Technical replicates showed about 1.2 changed clones; around 2 weeks roughly 15; four weeks 19.

Sequencing used immunoSEQ multiplex PCR; TCRdb keeps in-frame clones, though not all of them. Altogether 100,000 to 150,000 clones are present, about four fifths being singletons, with the ten largest covering roughly 3.3%. This CDR3 is built from 15 residues. Germline CDR1 MNHNS, CDR2 SASEGT. The ends lost 5 bases at V and 6 bases at J; junction bases unmatched: 7. During the collection period, no donor immune events like infections were recorded. The receptor was isolated from a person between 18 and 70 years old in good health. This chain connects TRBV6-1 to TRBJ2-2, with TRBD1 identical over 9 bases. The material sequenced was blood. The CDR3 DNA reads as TGTGCCAGCAGTATTAGGACAGGGGAGGCCGGGGAGCTGTTTTTT. Translated, it gives CASSIRTGEAGELFF.